These 8 T cell receptor beta chains share one sample of origin, sequenced in a study of Ad26.COV2.S vaccination and SARS-CoV-2 variants. Treatment described: about 20 received Ad26.COV2.S at low or high dose, single or two shots; about 5 received placebo; per-sample allocation not given. Day 63 after the first injection of vaccine or placebo was the sampling time. The repertoire was sequenced with immunoSEQ multiplex PCR; TCRdb's copy has only in-frame clones and lacks some. Of about 680,000 clones listed, 89% are singletons. The input for sequencing was peripheral blood, taken in a trial of Ad26.COV2.S vaccine versus placebo. Receptors were obtained from a person between 18 and 59 years old who received the Ad26.COV2.S COVID-19 vaccine or a placebo.

The CDR3 region has the DNA TGTGCCAGTGTCCCGCGAAGTAATGAAAAACTGTTTTTT. It encodes CASVPRSNEKLFF. The gene calls are TRBV19 and TRBJ1-4; D is unresolved. CDR3 length: 13 residues. From germline, CDR1 is LNHDA and CDR2 SQIVND (reference sequence). V was pared by 8 bases and J by 4 bases, with 11 bases between.

The chain combines TRBV19 with TRBJ2-2; TRBD1 aligns across 7 bases. Germline CDR1 and CDR2: LNHDA and SQIVND (reference sequence). J was trimmed by 0 bases and V by 3 bases; bases with no gene match: 7. The CDR3 spans 17 residues. The DNA for the CDR3 is TGTGCCAGTAGTATGCGACAGGGTATCCCGAACACCGGGGAGCTGTTTTTT. Protein product: CASSMRQGIPNTGELFF.

V and J are TRBV20-1 and TRBJ2-5; D unclear. The germline gives CDR1 DFQATT, CDR2 SNEGSKA (reference sequence). The CDR3 totals 12 residues. Trimming pared 3 bases from V and 5 bases from J, leaving 10 bases between. The CDR3 is CSASEQGETQYF. CDR3 in DNA: TGCAGTGCTAGTGAACAAGGGGAGACCCAGTACTTC.

CDR3 in DNA: TGTGCCAGCCGCCGGGACGGAAGCAACTATGGCTACACCTTC. It is translated as CASRRDGSNYGYTF. The rearrangement joins TRBV6-5 to TRBJ1-2; tentatively, D is TRBD1 (5 bases). CDR3 length: 14 amino acids. V was pared by 8 bases and J by 2 bases, with 15 bases between. Per germline, CDR1 MNHEY and CDR2 SVGAGI.

With regard to this clone: Additional DNA sequences in this sample encode the identical CDR3. The chain carries TRBV18 and TRBJ1-5, with D unresolved. This CDR3 has 14 amino acids. Germline CDR1 KGHSH, CDR2 LQKENI. Between the trimmed V and J ends, which lost 2 bases and 0 bases, there was a span of 5 bases. The CDR3 spells CASSPTNSNQPQHF. The CDR3 DNA sequence: TGTGCCAGCTCACCAACAAATAGCAATCAGCCCCAGCATTTT.

The chain carries TRBV29-1 and TRBJ2-7; D is possibly TRBD2 (5 bases). The CDR3 consists of 12 residues. The ends were cut back, 4 bases at V and 1 base at J, with 8 bases in the middle. Germline V gene data show CDR1 as SQVTM and CDR2 as ANQGSEA. The DNA of the CDR3 is TGCAGCGTTGGAGAGGGTTCCTACGAGCAGTACTTC. Protein product: CSVGEGSYEQYF.

To note about this clone: One end of the junction fails to match germline, which may point to a read error. The chain uses TRBV6-5 and TRBJ1-5; D is perhaps TRBD1 (5 bases). The CDR3 is 16 amino acids. Germline CDR1 MNHEY, CDR2 SVGAGI. The DNA for the CDR3 is TGTGTCAGCAGTTACTCGATGTGGGGCTGGAATCAGCCCCAGCATTTT. It specifies CVSSYSMWGWNQPQHF.

The J gene is TRBJ1-1, the V gene TRBV6-5; no reliable D call. The ends were cut back, 8 bases at V and 11 bases at J, with 15 bases in the middle. The CDR3 covers 11 residues. Per germline, CDR1 MNHEY and CDR2 SVGAGI. CDR3 bases: TGTGCCAGCCCCCGCGGGGTTGGGGCTTTCTTT. Protein product: CASPRGVGAFF.